Listed below are T cell receptor beta chains from one sample, sequenced in a study of T cell responses to AZD1222 COVID-19 vaccine. TCRdb's table, derived via immunoSEQ multiplex PCR, lists solely in-frame clones and lacks some. The sample contains about 180,000 clones, over 75% of which appear only once. The specimen comprised peripheral blood, sampled on day 0 of AZD1222 vaccination. Receptor source: an adult in good health. Each CDR3 is given with its conserved first and last residue. Each record gives: V gene, D gene, CDR3 protein. A D gene is named only where the DNA matches it firmly.

v_gene: TRBV28; d_gene: .; CDR3aa: CASRHSGLRIYNEQFF
v_gene: TRBV7-9; d_gene: .; CDR3aa: CASSLAPRDNQPQHF
v_gene: TRBV7-8; d_gene: .; CDR3aa: CASSFGLVGETQYF
v_gene: TRBV19; d_gene: TRBD1; CDR3aa: CASSIGNRGTKDGYTF
v_gene: TRBV20-1; d_gene: .; CDR3aa: CSASRSRKNTEAFF
v_gene: TRBV6-5; d_gene: .; CDR3aa: CASKKSTGANVLTF
v_gene: TRBV7-2; d_gene: TRBD1; CDR3aa: CASSRTGGTLLVEAFF
v_gene: TRBV5-1; d_gene: .; CDR3aa: CASSPPSNEQFF
v_gene: TRBV7-3; d_gene: TRBD2; CDR3aa: CASSPLNLLTSGGAGTGELFF
v_gene: TRBV6-6; d_gene: .; CDR3aa: CAMGRRNSPLHF
v_gene: TRBV2; d_gene: .; CDR3aa: CASRETGMGQETQYF
v_gene: TRBV4-3; d_gene: .; CDR3aa: CASSQDTRGDVQETQYF
v_gene: TRBV29-1; d_gene: .; CDR3aa: CSVADGRDNEKLFF
v_gene: TRBV28; d_gene: TRBD1; CDR3aa: CASSLSPGQMSAEAFF
v_gene: TRBV28; d_gene: .; CDR3aa: CASSSPPGTYEQYF
v_gene: TRBV28; d_gene: .; CDR3aa: CASSLGGARYNSPLHF
v_gene: TRBV9; d_gene: TRBD2; CDR3aa: CASSVVGQRENNEQFF